The clone carrying this T cell receptor beta chain was observed at least ten times. This specimen belongs to a study of neurological immune-mediated disorders. TCRdb passed the 5' RACE reads through MiXCR, listing each CDR3 protein once. Of about 66,000 distinct CDR3 sequences listed, around 3.1% are singletons. The unsorted libraries originated from 2 million PBMCs kept at -80 C. The V end lost 6 bases, the J end lost 5 bases, and 14 bases lay between the germline ends. CDR3 length: 13 amino acids. Germline V gene sequence: CDR1 DFQATT, CDR2 SNEGSKA (reference sequence). Material: PBMCs. The rearrangement links TRBV20-1 to TRBJ1-5, with no clear D. This TCR was sampled from a man aged 40-55 years with multiple sclerosis. CDR3 sequence (DNA): TGCAGTGCCTTACGACGTAGAGATCAGCCCCAGCATTTT. Residues: CSALRRRDQPQHF.